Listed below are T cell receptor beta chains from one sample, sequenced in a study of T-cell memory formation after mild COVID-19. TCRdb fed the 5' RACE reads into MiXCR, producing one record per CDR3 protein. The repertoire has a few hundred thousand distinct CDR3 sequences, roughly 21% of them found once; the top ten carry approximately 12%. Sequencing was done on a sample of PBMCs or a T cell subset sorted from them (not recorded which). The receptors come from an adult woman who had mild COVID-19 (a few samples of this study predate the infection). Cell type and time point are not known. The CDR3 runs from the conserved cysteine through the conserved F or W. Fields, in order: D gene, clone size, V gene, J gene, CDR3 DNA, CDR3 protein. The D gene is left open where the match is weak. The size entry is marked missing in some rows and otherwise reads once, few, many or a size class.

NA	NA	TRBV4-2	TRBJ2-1	TGTGCCAGCAGCCAAAGCTCCATACCGGGACCGTACAATGAGCAGTTCTTC	CASSQSSIPGPYNEQFF
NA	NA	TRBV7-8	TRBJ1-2	TGTGCCAGCAGCGTAGGGTTCGGGGGCGGGTATGGCTACACCTTC	CASSVGFGGGYGYTF
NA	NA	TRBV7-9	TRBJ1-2	TGTGCCAGCAGCTGGGACCTAAAGGGGGGCTACACCTTC	CASSWDLKGGYTF
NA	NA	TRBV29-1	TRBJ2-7	TGCAGCGTAACCGGGACATATACCTACGAGCAGTACTTC	CSVTGTYTYEQYF
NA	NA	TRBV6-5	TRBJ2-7	TGTGCCAGCCGGTTAGGGGTAACCCCTACCGAGCAGTACTTC	CASRLGVTPTEQYF
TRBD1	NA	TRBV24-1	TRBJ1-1	TGTGCCACCAGTTCACACAGGGGGGGTGACACTGAAGCTTTCTTT	CATSSHRGGDTEAFF
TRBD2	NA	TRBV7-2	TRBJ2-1	TGTGCCAGCCGCCGGGGGACTAGCGGATACAATGAGCAGTTCTTC	CASRRGTSGYNEQFF
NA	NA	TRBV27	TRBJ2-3	TGTGCCAGCAACGGGAGAAACAAGCAGTATTTT	CASNGRNKQYF
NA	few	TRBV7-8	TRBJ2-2	TGTGCCAGCAGCTTATGGCTCTACGGGGACTTGCTCACCGGGGAGCTGTTTTTT	CASSLWLYGDLLTGELFF
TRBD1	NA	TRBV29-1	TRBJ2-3	TGCAGCGTTGAACCCCGACAGGGCCTCGCAGATACGCAGTATTTT	CSVEPRQGLADTQYF
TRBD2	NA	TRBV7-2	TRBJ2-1	TGTGCCAGCAGCTTAGCGAGTATTGGGACTAGCGCCTACAATGAGCAGTTCTTC	CASSLASIGTSAYNEQFF
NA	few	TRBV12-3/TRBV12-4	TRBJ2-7	TGTGCCAGCAGCCCCAGGGGTCGGGCTGGAGAGCAGTACTTC	CASSPRGRAGEQYF
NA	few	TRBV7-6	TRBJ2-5	TGTGCCAGCAGCCTATTCACCGGCCGACAAGAGACCCAGTACTTC	CASSLFTGRQETQYF
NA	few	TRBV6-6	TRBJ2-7	TGTGCCAGCAGTTACTCCCCTGCTAGCGCCTCCTACGAGCAGTACTTC	CASSYSPASASYEQYF
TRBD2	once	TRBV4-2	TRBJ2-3	TGTGCCAGCAGCCAAGATAAGGGGACTATGAGCACAGATACGCAGTATTTT	CASSQDKGTMSTDTQYF
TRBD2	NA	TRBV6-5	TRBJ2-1	TGTGCCAGCAGCCAACTAGCGGGAAGTTATGAGCAGTTCTTC	CASSQLAGSYEQFF
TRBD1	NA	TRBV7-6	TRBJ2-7	TGTGCCAGCAGCCCAGGGACAGGGCGGGACGAGCAGTACTTC	CASSPGTGRDEQYF
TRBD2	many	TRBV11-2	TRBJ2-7	TGTGCCAGCAGGGCCGGGACTAGCGGCTCGGGCGAGCAGTACTTC	CASRAGTSGSGEQYF
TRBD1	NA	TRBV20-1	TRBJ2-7	TGCAGTGCTAGAGAACAGGGGCTCACCTACGAGCAGTACTTC	CSAREQGLTYEQYF
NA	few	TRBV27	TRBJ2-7	TGTGCCAGCAGATTCGGGAGTTCCTACGAGCAGTACTTC	CASRFGSSYEQYF
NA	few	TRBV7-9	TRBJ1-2	TGTGCCAGCAGCTGGGACGACAGGAACTATGGCTACACCTTC	CASSWDDRNYGYTF
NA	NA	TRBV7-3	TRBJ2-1	TGTGCCAGCAGCTCGGGGGTGGGGGAGCAGTTCTTC	CASSSGVGEQFF